This T cell receptor (beta chain) derives from a study of blood T cell repertoires in COVID-19 (TCRdb year 2020). Context from the whole study: Samples covering the acute and convalescent phases of COVID-19 were provided by collaborators in the United States, Italy and Spain. The samples were drawn from the first 160 participants of the ongoing ImmuneRACE study and from roughly 1,300 subjects provided by 6 global collaborators. Where available, HLA class I and class II types were obtained from metadata supplied by the sample provider rather than from assay-based typing. The sample metadata nearly always contained a de-identified subject ID, COVID-19 status, age in years and sex. The material from the prospective study consisted of cDNA or gDNA derived from T cells, B-cell-depleted T cells, or PBMCs. Subjects who had been exposed to COVID-19, were actively infected with it, or had recovered from it provided the deeply sampled blood TCRbeta repertoires that made up the dataset. The repertoires were made available in a free public database intended to serve as a resource for research on the immune response to SARS-CoV-2.

A second Seattle source provided samples from volunteer blood donors who had recovered from COVID-19. Whole blood was collected in K2EDTA tubes by collaborating institutions according to the institutions' own protocols. For TCRbeta analysis, collaborator samples were shipped as frozen whole blood, as isolated PBMCs, or as DNA extracted from either sample type. The junction shows trimming of 6 bases on V and 8 bases on J, and the gene matches do not reach 15 bases of it. Via the germline V gene, CDR1 is LGHNA and CDR2 YSLEER. The CDR3 starts with the cysteine, ends with the phenylalanine, and has 16 residues. The retained sequence is limited to the CDR3, 48 bases, with the frame set at the first base. This clone was seen a handful of times. It has no known antigen specificity. No quality values exist for individual bases; no much larger clone is one base distant. TCRbeta CDR3 regions were amplified from genomic DNA using the immunoSEQ Assay, a bias-controlled multiplex PCR. The authors' pipeline ran thus. Within the assay, amplification of reference gene primers was used to estimate how many nucleated cells each sample contained. To quantify the absolute abundance of each unique TCRbeta CDR3 rearrangement, sequence reads were collapsed and filtered. For each sample, productive Simpson clonality was calculated by taking the square root of Simpson's diversity index across productive rearrangements. What TCRdb holds here is the immuneACCESS table cut down to in-frame rearrangements. Part of the clones is not present; checked against another copy, under half of the missing clones reflect an unresolved V gene, and the others are unexplained. That table gives V, J and clone size, and the DNA gave D and trimming. This sample has over 250,000 clones in its table, and roughly 86% of those were observed once. The ten top clones hold roughly 9.8% of the sample.

The research as a whole found: How much clinical and demographic metadata was included differed by source and by participant, and the metadata was provided uncurated.

The sample taken for sequencing was peripheral blood. This sequence originates from a man aged 35 to 55 who had recovered from COVID-19. This sequence uses TRBV4-3 and TRBJ2-1, and TRBD2 matches 8 of the central bases. The CDR3: CASSAVPSGGRDEQFF. The nucleotide sequence reads as follows: TGCGCCAGCAGTGCCGTTCCCAGCGGGGGCCGGGATGAGCAGTTCTTC.